This passage covers 29 T cell receptor beta chains from one sample sequenced in a study of cytomegalovirus exposure and HLA in healthy donors. Amplification used 60 Vbeta primers and 13 Jbeta primers. Sequencing used immunoSEQ multiplex PCR; TCRdb keeps in-frame clones, though not all of them. Its clone listing holds about 170,000 clones. Sequenced material: PBMCs. These receptors came from a woman younger than 35 in good health and CMV-seropositive.

This rearrangement joins TRBV5-6 to TRBJ2-1; 10 nucleotides agree with TRBD1. The germline V gene has CDR1 SGHDT and CDR2 YYEEEE. This CDR3 contains 16 residues. With V trimmed by 4 bases and J by 8 bases, 12 bases remained unmatched. The CDR3, as DNA: TGTGCCAGCAGCCCTTTAAGGGACAGGGGAATCTATGAGCAGTTCTTC. Protein product: CASSPLRDRGIYEQFF.

DNA for the CDR3: TGCGCCAGCAGCCAAGAGCCAGCAGACGAGGACTACACCTTC. It codes for CASSQEPADEDYTF. The chain carries TRBV4-3 and TRBJ1-2; no clear D gene. The CDR3 sequence is 14 residues long. Germline V gene data show CDR1 as LGHNA and CDR2 as YSLEER. V was shortened by 0 bases and J by 10 bases, with 15 bases between the two germline ends.

V gene TRBV25-1 combines with J gene TRBJ2-7; a possible D gene is TRBD2 (6 bases). Trimming cost V 1 base and J 1 base, with 11 bases left between them. Germline V lookup: CDR1 MGHDK, CDR2 SYGVNS. CDR3 length: 15 amino acids. The CDR3 sequence is CASSEFTSLSYEQYF. In DNA, the CDR3 is TGTGCCAGCAGTGAATTCACTAGCTTATCCTACGAGCAGTACTTC.

The chain joins TRBV5-1 to TRBJ2-5; 8 nucleotides match TRBD2. The CDR3 has 15 amino acids. Germline V gene sequence: CDR1 SGHRS, CDR2 YFSETQ. Trimming removed 5 bases from V and 1 base from J; junction bases left unmatched: 7. The CDR3, as DNA: TGCGCCAGCAGTTTAGGGCGGGGGGTCCAAGAGACCCAGTACTTC. This encodes CASSLGRGVQETQYF.

V and J are TRBV5-6 and TRBJ1-2, with 9 bases fitting TRBD1. CDR3 length equals 15 residues. The V gene's germline CDR1 is SGHDT and CDR2 YYEEEE. V gave up 7 bases and J gave up 3 bases; unmatched junction bases: 10. The CDR3 nucleotides read TGTGCCAGCGGACCGACAGGGGGTTTATACTATGGCTACACCTTC. This gives the protein CASGPTGGLYYGYTF.

This chain joins TRBV7-2 and TRBJ2-5, with TRBD2 as a possible D gene (6 bases). With 5 bases removed from V and 2 bases from J, the gap between germline ends came to 9 bases. The CDR3 has 13 amino acids. Per the germline V gene, CDR1 is SGHTA and CDR2 is FQGNSA. This CDR3 is CASSGGRQETQYF. The CDR3 DNA reads as TGTGCCAGCAGCGGAGGGAGACAAGAGACCCAGTACTTC.

This sequence joins TRBV11-2 and TRBJ1-3; a possible D gene is TRBD1 (6 bases). The germline gives CDR1 SGHAT, CDR2 FQNNGV. Trimming stripped 0 bases from V and 0 bases from J, with 15 bases between. The CDR3 extends over 18 amino acids. Here the CDR3 DNA reads TGTGCCAGCAGCTTAGAGTCTGTGGACAGATTCTCTGGAAACACCATATATTTT. Translation: CASSLESVDRFSGNTIYF.

This sequence joins TRBV2 and TRBJ2-7; 9 bases map to TRBD1. With 7 bases clipped from V and 2 bases from J, the junction kept 3 bases outside the gene matches. Germline lookup yields CDR1 SNHLY and CDR2 FYNNEI. This CDR3 comprises 13 residues. CDR3 coding DNA: TGTGCCAGCAACCGGGACAGGGCCTACGAGCAGTACTTC. Residues: CASNRDRAYEQYF.

For the CDR3, the DNA is TGTGCCAGCAGCTTAAGGCGAGGGAACACTGAAGCTTTCTTT. Protein sequence: CASSLRRGNTEAFF. V gene TRBV7-3 combines with J gene TRBJ1-1; D unclear. Trimming left V 1 base short and J 1 base short, with 7 bases between. Germline V gene data show CDR1 as SGHTA and CDR2 as FQGTGA. This CDR3 spans 14 amino acids. Filled out from reference TRBV7-3 and TRBJ1-1, the complete variable domain reads GAGVSQTPSNKVTEKGKYVELRCDPISGHTALYWYRQSLGQGPEFLIYFQGTGAADDSGLPNDRFFAVRPEGSVSTLKIQRTERGDSAVYLCASSLRRGNTEAFFGQGTRLTVV.

The rearrangement links TRBV25-1 to TRBJ2-1, with 8 nucleotides matching TRBD1. V dropped 5 bases and J dropped 7; count of bases not matched to a gene: 16. The CDR3 contains 17 residues. The germline CDR1 and CDR2 sequences are MGHDK and SYGVNS. DNA of the CDR3: TGTGCCAGCAGTCCTCCGGAGGGGCAGGGGGCTTCTAATGAGCAGTTCTTC. It specifies CASSPPEGQGASNEQFF.

The rearrangement uses TRBV13 and TRBJ2-5; D is possibly TRBD1 (5 bases). This CDR3 comprises 16 residues. The V end lost 0 bases, the J end lost 3 bases, and 14 bases lay between the germline ends. The germline V gene has CDR1 PRHDT and CDR2 FYEKMQ (reference sequence). CDR3 protein: CASSLGVLSGKETQYF. CDR3 nucleotides: TGTGCCAGCAGCTTAGGGGTCTTATCAGGGAAAGAGACCCAGTACTTC.

The V gene is TRBV19, the J gene TRBJ2-7, with 10 bases fitting TRBD2. CDR1 and CDR2 (germline): LNHDA, SQIVND (reference sequence). The V gene end was trimmed by 6 bases and the J gene end by 2 bases; junction bases not matched to a gene: 4. The CDR3 contains 14 residues. CDR3 sequence: CASSRTSGPYEQYF. Here the CDR3 DNA reads TGTGCCAGTAGCCGGACTAGCGGTCCCTACGAGCAGTACTTC.

This sequence joins TRBV11-2 and TRBJ1-1; unclear D gene. V was trimmed by 9 bases and J by 1 base, leaving 12 bases between them. In germline, CDR1 is SGHAT, CDR2 FQNNGV. The CDR3 runs 13 residues. The CDR3 here is CASSPPWNTEAFF. The DNA of the CDR3 is TGTGCCAGTAGCCCCCCATGGAACACTGAAGCTTTCTTT.

V is TRBV6-5 and J is TRBJ1-5; 7 bases are a match to TRBD1. Germline assignment: CDR1 MNHEY and CDR2 SVGAGI. The CDR3 covers 14 residues. V lost 6 bases, J lost 5 bases, and 7 bases stayed unmatched. The CDR3 DNA reads TGTGCCAGCAGGGAGGGGGCAAGGGATCAGCCCCAGCATTTT. This gives the protein CASREGARDQPQHF.

The V gene is TRBV5-1, the J gene TRBJ2-7; weak D call: TRBD2 (8 bases). The V gene's germline CDR1 is SGHRS and CDR2 YFSETQ. This CDR3 is 16 amino acids long. V lost 4 bases, J lost 0 bases, and 17 bases lay in between. For the CDR3, the DNA is TGCGCCAGCAGCCGGGGGGGGCAGGGGGACTCCTACGAGCAGTACTTC. This translates into CASSRGGQGDSYEQYF.

V gene TRBV27 combines with J gene TRBJ2-7, with 14 nucleotides matching TRBD2. V lost 5 bases and J lost 4; bases outside the gene matches: 7. CDR1 MNHEY and CDR2 SMNVEV come from the germline V gene (reference sequence). This CDR3 contains 16 residues. CDR3: CASSPGLAGVIYEQYF. The CDR3 nucleotides are TGTGCCAGCAGTCCGGGACTAGCGGGGGTTATTTACGAGCAGTACTTC.

The chain employs TRBV5-1 and TRBJ2-5; D unresolved. The CDR3 contains 14 residues. Germline loops: CDR1 SGHRS, CDR2 YFSETQ. Trimming shortened V by 1 base and J by 5 bases, and 12 bases separated the two germline ends. The CDR3 reads CASSLMSSQETQYF. The CDR3 DNA sequence: TGCGCCAGCAGCTTGATGTCTAGTCAGGAGACCCAGTACTTC.

The V call is TRBV7-2, the J call TRBJ1-2; D unclear. Trimming removed 6 bases at V and 3 bases at J, with 11 bases between. The germline V gene has CDR1 SGHTA and CDR2 FQGNSA. There are 13 residues in the CDR3. DNA of the CDR3: TGTGCCAGCAGTCCTCCTCCGTACTATGGCTACACCTTC. Its translation is CASSPPPYYGYTF. Supplemented by reference TRBV7-2 and TRBJ1-2, the full variable domain reads GAGVSQSPSNKVTEKGKDVELRCDPISGHTALYWYRQSLGQGLEFLIYFQGNSAPDKSGLPSDRFSAERTGGSVSTLTIQRTQQEDSAVYLCASSPPPYYGYTFGSGTRLTVV.

About this clone: An end of the junction does not agree with germline; a read error may underlie this. This chain joins TRBV6-1 and TRBJ1-4; 8 bases agree with TRBD1. The CDR3 has 11 amino acids. CDR1 MNHNS and CDR2 SASEGT come from the germline V gene. CDR3 nucleotide sequence: TGTGCCAGCAGTCACGGACAGGGTCCCCATTTT. Its translation is CASSHGQGPHF.

The chain couples TRBV9 to TRBJ2-5; 9 bases fit TRBD2. Germline V gene lookup returns CDR1 SGDLS and CDR2 YYNGEE. The junction had 3 bases not matched to a gene; V was cut back by 0 bases and J by 3 bases. This CDR3 has 15 amino acids. The DNA of the CDR3 is TGTGCCAGCAGCGTAGGGGGGACTAGCAAAGAGACCCAGTACTTC. The encoded protein is CASSVGGTSKETQYF.

The chain employs TRBV5-1 and TRBJ2-7; D is undetermined. The length of the CDR3 is 13 residues. V shed 5 bases and J shed 0 bases, with 9 bases lying between them. CDR1 and CDR2 from the germline V gene are SGHRS and YFSETQ. The CDR3 here is CASSISTSYEQYF. The CDR3 DNA reads TGCGCCAGCAGTATAAGCACCTCCTACGAGCAGTACTTC.

The chain couples TRBV11-2 to TRBJ2-1; TRBD2 is a possible D gene (6 bases). V was clipped by 5 bases and J by 0 bases, with 14 bases between them. This CDR3 is 16 amino acids long. CDR1 is SGHAT and CDR2 is FQNNGV in the germline V gene. The CDR3 sequence is CASSPPAGSSYNEQFF. DNA of the CDR3: TGTGCCAGCAGCCCCCCCGCGGGGTCCTCCTACAATGAGCAGTTCTTC.

The chain has TRBV5-4 and TRBJ1-1, with D tentatively TRBD1 (6 bases). Germline V lookup: CDR1 SGHNT, CDR2 YYREEE (reference sequence). V lost 0 bases to trimming and J lost 5 bases, with 11 bases between them. The CDR3 is 14 residues long. The CDR3: CASSLEQGRTEAFF. DNA for the CDR3: TGTGCCAGCAGCTTGGAACAGGGAAGAACTGAAGCTTTCTTT.

This rearrangement joins TRBV7-8 to TRBJ2-1; perhaps TRBD1 as D (5 bases). CDR3 size: 15 residues. The germline V gene encodes CDR1 SGHVS and CDR2 FQNEAQ. Trimming shortened V by 4 bases and J by 1 base, and 11 bases separated the two germline ends. The CDR3 is CASSSRQGSYNEQFF. The CDR3 DNA reads as TGTGCCAGCAGCTCCCGCCAGGGATCCTACAATGAGCAGTTCTTC.

DNA for the CDR3: TGTGCCTGGAGTGAGTTGGGCGACAGGGTGAACACTGAAGCTTTCTTT. Translated, it gives CAWSELGDRVNTEAFF. The chain recombines TRBV30 with TRBJ1-1; the match to TRBD1 covers 7 bases. CDR3 length: 16 amino acids. Germline CDR1 is GTSNPN and CDR2 is SVGIG (reference sequence). The V gene end was trimmed by 1 base and the J gene end by 0 bases; junction bases not matched to a gene: 8.

V usage is TRBV18 and J usage is TRBJ1-2, with D maybe TRBD1 (6 bases). The CDR3 is made up of 13 amino acids. Trimming removed 6 bases from V and 6 bases from J, with 14 bases in between. CDR1 is KGHSH and CDR2 is LQKENI in the germline V gene. This CDR3 is CASSTGMQDGYTF. The CDR3 bases are TGTGCCAGCTCTACAGGGATGCAGGATGGCTACACCTTC. The full variable domain, its missing parts supplied by reference TRBV18 and TRBJ1-2, is NAGVMQNPRHLVRRRGQEARLRCSPMKGHSHVYWYRQLPEEGLKFMVYLQKENIIDESGMPKERFSAEFPKEGPSILRIQQVVRGDSAAYFCASSTGMQDGYTFGSGTRLTVV.

The chain recombines TRBV5-4 with TRBJ1-1; D perhaps matches TRBD1 (6 bases). The ends were cut back, 4 bases at V and 5 bases at J, with 15 bases in the middle. CDR3 length: 14 residues. Germline V gene sequence: CDR1 SGHNT, CDR2 YYREEE (reference sequence). The CDR3 loop reads CASSPEGGRTEAFF. DNA for the CDR3: TGTGCCAGCAGCCCAGAAGGGGGAAGAACTGAAGCTTTCTTT. Full variable domain (remainder filled in from reference TRBV5-4 and TRBJ1-1): ETGVTQSPTHLIKTRGQQVTLRCSSQSGHNTVSWYQQALGQGPQFIFQYYREEENGRGNFPPRFSGLQFPNYSSELNVNALELDDSALYLCASSPEGGRTEAFFGQGTRLTVV.

The chain joins TRBV7-2 to TRBJ2-2, with 11 positions matching TRBD2. Losses at the gene ends were 5 bases for V and 4 bases for J; bases not matched to a gene: 6. Germline V gene data show CDR1 as SGHTA and CDR2 as FQGNSA. The CDR3 is made up of 16 amino acids. The CDR3 DNA is TGTGCCAGCAGCGCGACTAGCGGGGAGTTCACCGGGGAGCTGTTTTTT. Its protein is CASSATSGEFTGELFF.

The J gene is TRBJ2-7, the V gene TRBV11-2; D possibly corresponds to TRBD2 (5 bases). The CDR3 contains 16 residues. Germline V gives CDR1 SGHAT, CDR2 FQNNGV. Trimming stripped 0 bases from V and 4 bases from J, with 16 bases between. In DNA form, the CDR3 reads TGTGCCAGCAGCTTAGATCCAGGACTCACGGGGTACGAGCAGTACTTC. Translated, it gives CASSLDPGLTGYEQYF. The full variable domain, with the rest looked up from reference TRBV11-2 and TRBJ2-7, is EAGVAQSPRYKIIEKRQSVAFWCNPISGHATLYWYQQILGQGPKLLIQFQNNGVVDDSQLPKDRFSAERLKGVDSTLKIQPAKLEDSAVYLCASSLDPGLTGYEQYFGPGTRLTVT.